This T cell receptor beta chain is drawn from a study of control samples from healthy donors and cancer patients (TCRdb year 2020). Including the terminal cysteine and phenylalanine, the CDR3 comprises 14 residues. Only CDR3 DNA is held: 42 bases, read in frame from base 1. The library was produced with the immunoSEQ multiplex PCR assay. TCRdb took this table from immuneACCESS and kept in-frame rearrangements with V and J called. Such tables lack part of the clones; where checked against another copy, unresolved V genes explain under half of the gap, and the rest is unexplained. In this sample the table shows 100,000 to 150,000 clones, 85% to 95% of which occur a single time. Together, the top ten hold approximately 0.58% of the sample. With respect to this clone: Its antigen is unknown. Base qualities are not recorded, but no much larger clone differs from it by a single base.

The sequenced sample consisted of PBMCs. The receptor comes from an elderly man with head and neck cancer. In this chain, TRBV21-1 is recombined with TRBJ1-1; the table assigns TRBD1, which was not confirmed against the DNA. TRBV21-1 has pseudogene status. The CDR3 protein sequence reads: CASRKTLPGAEAFF. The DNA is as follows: TGTGCCAGCAGGAAAACGCTACCAGGGGCTGAAGCTTTCTTT.